Presented here are 24 T cell receptor beta chains from one specimen sequenced in a study of blood T cell repertoires in COVID-19. Only in-frame clones appear in the TCRdb table, and some are missing; sequencing was by immunoSEQ multiplex PCR. This table holds about 140,000 clones, around 89% found once. The material sequenced was peripheral blood. These receptors all come from a human donor with COVID-19, enrolled during active disease. The donor label of this sample is uncertain.

The V gene is TRBV19, the J gene TRBJ2-5; 10 bases fit TRBD1. The CDR3 extends over 15 amino acids. V was clipped by 5 bases and J by 3 bases; unmatched bases: 6. Germline lookup yields CDR1 LNHDA and CDR2 SQIVND (reference sequence). CDR3: CASSVPGTGEETQYF. CDR3 coding DNA: TGTGCCAGTAGTGTCCCCGGGACAGGGGAAGAGACCCAGTACTTC.

The J gene is TRBJ2-6, the V gene TRBV7-7, with 8 bases aligning to TRBD2. This CDR3 region has 15 residues. With 11 bases clipped from V and 2 bases from J, the junction kept 8 bases outside the gene matches. The germline V gene encodes CDR1 SSHAT and CDR2 FNYEAQ (reference sequence). CDR3 DNA sequence: TGTGCCGCGGGAGGAGTATTGGCTGGGGCCAACGTCCTGACTTTC. As protein: CAAGGVLAGANVLTF.

The chain joins TRBV10-3 to TRBJ1-2, with unresolved D. The germline gives CDR1 ENHRY, CDR2 SYGVKD. The length of the CDR3 is 12 residues. Trimming shortened V by 10 bases and J by 2 bases, and 11 bases separated the two germline ends. The CDR3 bases are TGTGCCAGTACTGAGAACAACTATGGCTACACCTTC. This codes for CASTENNYGYTF.

The chain carries TRBV28 and TRBJ2-5; 8 nucleotides line up with TRBD1. CDR3 length: 15 residues. Germline assignment: CDR1 MDHEN and CDR2 SYDVKM. With V trimmed by 6 bases and J by 2 bases, 8 bases remained unmatched. Here the CDR3 DNA reads TGTGCCAGCAGAGCCCGACAGGGGATACAAGAGACCCAGTACTTC. Its translation: CASRARQGIQETQYF.

The V gene is TRBV2, the J gene TRBJ2-7; weak D call: TRBD2 (5 bases). The CDR3 runs to 11 residues. Trimming pared 8 bases from V and 11 bases from J, leaving 16 bases between. Germline V lookup: CDR1 SNHLY, CDR2 FYNNEI. As DNA, the CDR3 is TGTGCCAGCGGAGGAGGTCGGCAGGAGTACTTC. This encodes CASGGGRQEYF.

This clone has more than one count but fewer than ten. The chain carries TRBV18 and TRBJ1-1; D uncertain. Germline V gene sequence: CDR1 KGHSH, CDR2 LQKENI. Trimming took 9 bases from V and 0 from J, leaving 11 bases between them. This CDR3 has 13 amino acids. CDR3 sequence (DNA): TGTGCCAGTCGTAGTAGCATGAACACTGAAGCTTTCTTT. This gives the protein CASRSSMNTEAFF.

The chain has TRBV2 and TRBJ1-5; D remains ambiguous. The germline V and J ends were trimmed by 2 bases and 0 bases, with 5 bases remaining between them. This CDR3 has 14 amino acids. Germline CDR1 and CDR2: SNHLY and FYNNEI. The CDR3 reads CASSETGSNQPQHF. DNA of the CDR3: TGTGCCAGCAGTGAAACCGGTAGCAATCAGCCCCAGCATTTT.

The chain employs TRBV15 and TRBJ1-2, with TRBD1 matching over 7 bases. V dropped 7 bases and J dropped 0; count of bases not matched to a gene: 5. The CDR3 has 14 residues. Germline loops: CDR1 LNHNV, CDR2 YYDKDF (reference sequence). Here the CDR3 reads CATTTGEPNYGYTF. CDR3 in DNA: TGTGCCACCACCACAGGGGAACCTAACTATGGCTACACCTTC.

CDR3 DNA sequence: TGTGCCAGCTCACCAAGGGGGAATGAAAAACTGTTTTTT. Its protein product is CASSPRGNEKLFF. V gene TRBV18 combines with J gene TRBJ1-4, with a possible D match to TRBD1 (6 bases). There are 13 residues in the CDR3. V was clipped by 2 bases and J by 5 bases, with 6 bases between them. Germline loops: CDR1 KGHSH, CDR2 LQKENI.

Only one count was recorded for this clone. The gene calls are TRBV5-1 and TRBJ2-3; 14 bases line up with TRBD2. The CDR3 has 17 amino acids. V lost 4 bases, J lost 2 bases, and 6 bases stayed unmatched. The V gene's germline CDR1 is SGHRS and CDR2 YFSETQ. CDR3: CASSKGLAGALTDTQYF. The CDR3 DNA follows: TGCGCCAGCAGCAAGGGACTAGCGGGGGCCCTCACAGATACGCAGTATTTT.

This clone was counted a few times. The chain combines TRBV30 with TRBJ1-5; D is unresolved. Germline V gene data show CDR1 as GTSNPN and CDR2 as SVGIG (reference sequence). Trimming removed 3 bases at V and 1 base at J, with 7 bases between. The CDR3 totals 13 residues. The CDR3 sequence is CAWRRGSNQPQHF. CDR3 coding DNA: TGTGCCTGGAGGCGAGGGAGCAATCAGCCCCAGCATTTT.

The CDR3 is CASSQVVGAWEKLFF. The CDR3 DNA sequence: TGTGCCAGCAGCCAAGTGGTGGGGGCGTGGGAAAAACTGTTTTTT. This sequence joins TRBV3-1 (or the pseudogene TRBV3-2) and TRBJ1-4, with D possibly being TRBD1 (6 bases). The CDR3 is 15 amino acids. The V gene lost 1 base and the J gene lost 8 bases, with 14 bases spanning the gap. CDR1 is LGHDT and CDR2 is YNNKEL in the germline V gene (reference sequence).

The J gene is TRBJ1-2, the V gene TRBV5-6, with 11 positions matching TRBD1. V shed 1 base, J shed 7 bases, and the junction held 6 bases outside the gene matches. The CDR3 has 15 amino acids. The germline V gene has CDR1 SGHDT and CDR2 YYEEEE. The CDR3: CASSLIGTGGLGYTF. In DNA form, the CDR3 reads TGTGCCAGCAGCTTGATCGGGACAGGGGGTCTTGGCTACACCTTC.

The V and J genes are TRBV6-5 and TRBJ1-6; D remains ambiguous. Germline CDR1 reads MNHEY; CDR2 reads SVGAGI. This CDR3 is built from 16 residues. V was trimmed by 0 bases and J by 5 bases, leaving 11 bases between them. The CDR3 protein is CASSYSRFIHNSPLHF. Here the CDR3 DNA reads TGTGCCAGCAGTTACTCCCGGTTTATCCATAATTCACCCCTCCACTTT.

This chain connects TRBV4-2 to TRBJ2-3, with 9 bases lining up with TRBD2. The CDR3 length is 16 residues. Trimming removed 0 bases from V and 6 bases from J; junction bases left unmatched: 7. CDR1 and CDR2 (germline): LGHNA, YNFKEQ. CDR3 in DNA: TGTGCCAGCAGCCAAGAGGCTAGCGGGGACCCGGATACGCAGTATTTT. This sequence encodes CASSQEASGDPDTQYF.

The rearrangement links TRBV7-9 to TRBJ1-3; no reliable D call. CDR3 length: 15 residues. Looked up from germline, CDR1 is SEHNR and CDR2 is FQNEAQ (reference sequence). V lost 1 base and J 0 bases, leaving 7 bases between the germline ends. DNA of the CDR3: TGTGCCAGCAGCTTAGTCCGGGACTCTGGAAACACCATATATTTT. It is translated as CASSLVRDSGNTIYF.

The chain recombines TRBV5-1 with TRBJ2-7; the match to TRBD1 covers 8 bases. This CDR3 is 14 amino acids long. V was clipped by 4 bases and J by 6 bases; unmatched bases: 9. Germline CDR1 and CDR2: SGHRS and YFSETQ. CDR3 nucleotides: TGCGCCAGCAGCCTGCTGGGACAGGTCCCCGAGCAGTACTTC. Amino acid sequence: CASSLLGQVPEQYF. Looking up the rest from reference TRBV5-1 and TRBJ2-7 gives the full variable domain: KAGVTQTPRYLIKTRGQQVTLSCSPISGHRSVSWYQQTPGQGLQFLFEYFSETQRNKGNFPGRFSGRQFSNSRSEMNVSTLELGDSALYLCASSLLGQVPEQYFGPGTRLTVT.

The chain joins TRBV6-5 to TRBJ1-2, with a weak D call TRBD1 (6 bases). CDR1 and CDR2 from the germline V gene are MNHEY and SVGAGI. The V end lost 3 bases, the J end lost 4 bases, and 15 bases lay between the germline ends. CDR3 size: 15 residues. The CDR3 loop reads CASSYTGDTLYGYTF. DNA for the CDR3: TGTGCCAGCAGTTATACCGGGGACACTCTCTATGGCTACACCTTC.

The CDR3 region is CASSVGPGENTEAFF. The CDR3 DNA reads TGTGCCAGCAGCGTAGGTCCAGGCGAGAACACTGAAGCTTTCTTT. The chain links TRBV9 to TRBJ1-1; D gene ambiguous. Germline CDR1 SGDLS, CDR2 YYNGEE. The length of the CDR3 is 15 residues. V was trimmed by 0 bases and J by 1 base, leaving 10 bases between them. Drawing the rest from reference TRBV9 and TRBJ1-1, the complete variable domain is DSGVTQTPKHLITATGQRVTLRCSPRSGDLSVYWYQQSLDQGLQFLIQYYNGEERAKGNILERFSAQQFPDLHSELNLSSLELGDSALYFCASSVGPGENTEAFFGQGTRLTVV.

This chain joins TRBV11-2 and TRBJ1-1; 7 positions agree with TRBD1. The CDR3 totals 17 residues. Trimming removed 6 bases from V and 0 bases from J; junction bases left unmatched: 13. Germline assignment: CDR1 SGHAT and CDR2 FQNNGV. The CDR3 DNA reads TGTGCCAGCAGTTCCCCCGGGACAGCCACCATGAACACTGAAGCTTTCTTT. Residues: CASSSPGTATMNTEAFF.

The V call is TRBV4-2, the J call TRBJ2-1, with 8 positions matching TRBD2. V gave up 8 bases and J gave up 1 base; unmatched junction bases: 7. The germline CDR1 and CDR2 sequences are LGHNA and YNFKEQ. The CDR3 is 15 residues long. CDR3 region: CASQLAGGSYNEQFF. The CDR3 nucleotides read TGTGCCAGCCAACTGGCGGGGGGTTCCTACAATGAGCAGTTCTTC.

This clone was recorded only once. The rearrangement joins TRBV4-1 to TRBJ2-2; TRBD1 matches 8 bases. The germline CDR1 and CDR2 sequences are MGHRA and YSYEKL. The CDR3 is made up of 19 amino acids. With 0 bases clipped from V and 8 bases from J, the junction kept 17 bases outside the gene matches. Here the CDR3 DNA reads TGCGCCAGCAGCCAAGATAAAGGCGGGGCAGGGGGCTCGTCGGGGGAGCTGTTTTTT. It specifies CASSQDKGGAGGSSGELFF.

The chain joins TRBV3-1 (or the pseudogene TRBV3-2) to TRBJ2-3, with TRBD2 identical over 7 bases. This CDR3 spans 13 amino acids. The trim removed 4 bases at V and 4 bases at J, leaving 2 bases unmatched. Germline assignment: CDR1 LGHDT and CDR2 YNNKEL (reference sequence). The DNA for the CDR3 is TGTGCCAGCAGCCGCCGGGGGGCAGATACGCAGTATTTT. Encoded protein: CASSRRGADTQYF.

The V and J genes are TRBV6-2 or TRBV6-3 and TRBJ2-1, with a tentative D call TRBD1 (6 bases). This CDR3 has 20 residues. CDR1 and CDR2 (germline): MNHEY, SVGEGT. V was cut by 1 base and J by 1 base, with 23 bases left in between. This CDR3 is CASSYYRGGGGAGSYNEQFF. CDR3 in DNA: TGTGCCAGCAGTTACTACCGAGGAGGTGGGGGCGCAGGGTCCTACAATGAGCAGTTCTTC.